Here is one T cell receptor (beta chain) with its context. Its antigen is undetermined. The sample comes from a study of memory CD4+ T cells and cytomegalovirus serostatus. Study conclusions and caveats: Suggested: most of the CMV-linked TCR signature lies in CD4+ memory cells.

The V gene's germline CDR1 is KGHSH and CDR2 LQKENI. This CDR3 spans 15 amino acids. Trimming took 4 bases from V and 6 from J, leaving 16 bases between them. Single viable CD3+CD4+CD8-CD45RO+ cells were sorted as the memory CD4+ T cells. Produced via immunoSEQ multiplex PCR; TCRdb's table is partial and in-frame only. The repertoire consists of approximately 50,000 clones, with around three quarters occurring once and the leading ten covering over 2%. V is TRBV18 and J is TRBJ2-4; D possibly corresponds to TRBD1 (6 bases). The sequenced sample was memory CD4+ T cells from blood. This sequence was found in an adult in good health and CMV-seropositive. The CDR3 coding sequence is TGTGCCAGCTCACAGGACAGTGGGGCGGGAAACATTCAGTACTTC. This encodes CASSQDSGAGNIQYF.